These T cell receptor beta chains were read from a single sample in a study of blood T cell repertoires in COVID-19. Sequencing was performed with immunoSEQ multiplex PCR; in TCRdb, only in-frame clones are kept and a portion is missing. The data contain about 54,000 clones, around 90% of them singletons. The sample taken for sequencing was peripheral blood. The receptors here all came from a human donor in a cohort sampled during active COVID-19. Both conserved end residues are part of each CDR3. D genes are given only for firm matches. Size values are once, few and many counts, or a class for expanded clones, and some rows have none.

d_call: TRBD2; j_call: TRBJ2-1; clone_size: .; v_call: TRBV11-2; cdr3_length: 19; cdr3_aa: CASSSLRTSGRAGDNEQFF; cdr3_nt: TGTGCCAGCAGCTCATTACGGACTAGCGGGAGGGCTGGGGACAATGAGCAGTTCTTC
d_call: .; j_call: TRBJ2-3; clone_size: .; v_call: TRBV5-1; cdr3_length: 16; cdr3_aa: CASSLAGERGTDTQYF; cdr3_nt: TGCGCCAGCAGCTTGGCCGGGGAACGGGGCACAGATACGCAGTATTTT
d_call: TRBD1; j_call: TRBJ1-5; clone_size: once; v_call: TRBV28; cdr3_length: 14; cdr3_aa: CATKDRGVNQPQHF; cdr3_nt: TGTGCCACCAAGGACAGGGGTGTAAATCAGCCCCAGCATTTT
d_call: TRBD1; j_call: TRBJ2-2; clone_size: .; v_call: TRBV7-2; cdr3_length: 16; cdr3_aa: CASSPRQGAGTGELFF; cdr3_nt: TGTGCCAGCAGCCCAAGACAGGGGGCGGGGACCGGGGAGCTGTTTTTT
d_call: TRBD1; j_call: TRBJ1-6; clone_size: .; v_call: TRBV5-5; cdr3_length: 15; cdr3_aa: CASSPRDRDNSPLHF; cdr3_nt: TGTGCCAGCAGCCCCAGGGACAGGGATAATTCACCCCTCCACTTT
d_call: .; j_call: TRBJ1-1; clone_size: .; v_call: TRBV5-1; cdr3_length: 16; cdr3_aa: CASRLQGSPMNTEAFF; cdr3_nt: TGCGCCAGCAGATTACAGGGTTCCCCTATGAACACTGAAGCTTTCTTT
d_call: .; j_call: TRBJ1-1; clone_size: .; v_call: TRBV7-9; cdr3_length: 16; cdr3_aa: CASSLDRSQANTEAFF; cdr3_nt: TGTGCCAGCAGCTTAGATAGAAGCCAGGCGAACACTGAAGCTTTCTTT
d_call: TRBD2; j_call: TRBJ2-5; clone_size: .; v_call: TRBV2; cdr3_length: 14; cdr3_aa: CASRGLAGGETQYF; cdr3_nt: TGTGCCAGCAGAGGACTAGCGGGCGGGGAGACCCAGTACTTC
d_call: TRBD2; j_call: TRBJ2-5; clone_size: .; v_call: TRBV5-1; cdr3_length: 16; cdr3_aa: CASSPRTSGPPETQYF; cdr3_nt: TGCGCCAGCAGCCCCCGGACTAGCGGGCCTCCGGAGACCCAGTACTTC
d_call: .; j_call: TRBJ2-7; clone_size: .; v_call: TRBV19; cdr3_length: 12; cdr3_aa: CATRDKTYEQYF; cdr3_nt: TGTGCCACCCGGGACAAAACCTACGAGCAGTACTTC